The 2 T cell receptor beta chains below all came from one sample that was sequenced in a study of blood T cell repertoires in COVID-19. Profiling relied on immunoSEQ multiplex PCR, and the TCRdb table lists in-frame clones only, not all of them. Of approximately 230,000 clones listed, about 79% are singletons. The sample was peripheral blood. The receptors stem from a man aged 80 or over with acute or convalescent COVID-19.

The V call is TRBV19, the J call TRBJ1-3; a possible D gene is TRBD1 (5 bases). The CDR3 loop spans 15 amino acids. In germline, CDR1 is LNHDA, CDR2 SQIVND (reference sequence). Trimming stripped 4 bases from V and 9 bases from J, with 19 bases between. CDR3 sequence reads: CASSRGQAGPGTIYF. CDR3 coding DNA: TGTGCCAGTAGTAGGGGCCAGGCCGGCCCGGGCACCATATATTTT.

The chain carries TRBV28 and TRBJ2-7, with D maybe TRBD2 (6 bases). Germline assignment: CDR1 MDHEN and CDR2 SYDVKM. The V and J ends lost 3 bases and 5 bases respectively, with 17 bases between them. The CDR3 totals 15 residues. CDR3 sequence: CASSLRGLPRNEQYF. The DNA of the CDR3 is TGTGCCAGCAGTTTGAGGGGACTTCCGAGGAACGAGCAGTACTTC.